Following are 21 T cell receptor beta chains from one sample sequenced in a study of CXCR3-negative and CXCR3-positive naive CD8 T cells. The libraries of TRB cDNA were constructed through 5' RACE using UMI labels. TCRdb reprocessed the 5' RACE reads and keeps a single row for each CDR3 protein, giving no DNA. The sample includes over 35,000 distinct CDR3 sequences. Material: naive CXCR3- CD8+ T cells from blood. Subset defined: CD45RO-CCR7+CD27+CD95- naive CD8+ T cells lacking CXCR3 (TNR3-). Receptors originate from a human donor in good health. Some clones in this sample may be carry-over from other donors' samples.

V is TRBV7-2 and J is TRBJ1-2; as DNA is missing, the TRBD1 call by TCRdb cannot be tested. CDR3 length: 15 residues. Germline CDR1 and CDR2: SGHTA and FQGNSA. CDR3 protein: CASSFAGDPGYGYTF.

V usage is TRBV29-1 and J usage is TRBJ2-1; the D call from TCRdb, TRBD1, cannot be confirmed without DNA. Per germline, CDR1 SQVTM and CDR2 ANQGSEA. This CDR3 region has 13 residues. The CDR3 loop is CSATGTDYNEQFF.

The genes are TRBV5-1 and TRBJ2-7; TCRdb lists TRBD1, though no DNA is available to test this call. This CDR3 region has 16 residues. Germline V gene sequence: CDR1 SGHRS, CDR2 YFSETQ. The CDR3 here is CASSKSRDRSSNEQYF.

The rearrangement joins TRBV2 to TRBJ1-5; as DNA is missing, the TRBD1 call by TCRdb cannot be tested. Germline CDR1 is SNHLY and CDR2 is FYNNEI. The CDR3 runs 15 residues. The CDR3 is CASSDPGQGTQPQHF.

The rearrangement uses TRBV29-1 and TRBJ2-5; TCRdb selects TRBD2, and the lack of DNA leaves this call unchecked. CDR3 length: 15 residues. The germline gives CDR1 SQVTM, CDR2 ANQGSEA. CDR3 sequence: CSVAGGGASEETQYF.

The V gene is TRBV28, the J gene TRBJ1-5; TCRdb reports TRBD1, a call that lacks DNA to check it against. The CDR3 length is 14 residues. CDR1 and CDR2 from the germline V gene are MDHEN and SYDVKM. The CDR3 protein is CASRPIQGTQPQHF.

The chain combines TRBV20-1 with TRBJ2-7; absent DNA, TCRdb's TRBD2 call cannot be checked. The length of the CDR3 is 14 residues. The germline gives CDR1 DFQATT, CDR2 SNEGSKA (reference sequence). The CDR3 here is CSARWGTSGNEQYF.

The chain uses TRBV4-1 and TRBJ1-5; the TCRdb D gene call, TRBD1, has no DNA to confirm it. CDR3 size: 15 residues. Per germline, CDR1 MGHRA and CDR2 YSYEKL. CDR3 loop: CASSLYPTEDQPQHF.

This chain joins TRBV29-1 and TRBJ2-7; lacking DNA, the TRBD1 call made by TCRdb goes unchecked. From germline, CDR1 is SQVTM and CDR2 ANQGSEA. The CDR3 runs 13 residues. CDR3: CSVEGPASYEQYF.

The J gene is TRBJ2-7, the V gene TRBV25-1; as DNA is missing, the TRBD2 call by TCRdb cannot be tested. From germline, CDR1 is MGHDK and CDR2 SYGVNS. CDR3 length equals 14 residues. The CDR3 sequence is CASANRDLPYEQYF.

The genes are TRBV21-1 and TRBJ1-1; lacking DNA, the TRBD1 call made by TCRdb goes unchecked. TRBV21-1 is a pseudogene. The CDR3 contains 13 residues. The CDR3 spells CASGQTGYTEAFF.

J is TRBJ2-2 and V is TRBV28; the TCRdb call, TRBD2, lacks DNA for checking. CDR3 length equals 14 residues. Germline CDR1 is MDHEN and CDR2 is SYDVKM. CDR3 sequence: CASSLASGTGELFF.

The chain recombines TRBV7-9 with TRBJ2-7; TCRdb names TRBD1, which stays unverified in the absence of DNA. Germline-derived CDR1 and CDR2 are SEHNR and FQNEAQ (reference sequence). This CDR3 comprises 15 residues. This chain's CDR3 is CASSEWRGPTYEQYF.

V and J are TRBV21-1 and TRBJ2-7. TRBV21-1 represents a pseudogene. The CDR3 totals 14 residues. The CDR3: CASSKVKVGYEQYF.

The chain carries TRBV18 and TRBJ1-1; TCRdb proposes TRBD1, but this gene call is untestable without DNA. The CDR3 extends over 15 amino acids. Germline loops: CDR1 KGHSH, CDR2 LQKENI. CDR3 amino acids: CASAQSGGVDTEAFF.

The genes are TRBV14 and TRBJ1-4. This CDR3 has 13 amino acids. Germline V gene data show CDR1 as SGHDN and CDR2 as FVKESK. The CDR3 region is CASSQEMGRQLFF.

J is TRBJ2-1 and V is TRBV12-3 or TRBV12-4; TCRdb picks TRBD2, but there is no DNA to check that call. This CDR3 spans 15 amino acids. CDR3 residues: CASSFGSPTYNEQFF.

V and J are TRBV7-9 and TRBJ2-1; TCRdb designates TRBD1, a call that cannot be tested without DNA. CDR1 is SEHNR and CDR2 is FQNEAQ in the germline V gene (reference sequence). This CDR3 has 15 amino acids. CDR3 region: CASSYRDRTYNEQFF.

This chain connects TRBV3-1 to TRBJ2-7. This CDR3 has 14 residues. In germline, CDR1 is LGHDT, CDR2 YNNKEL (reference sequence). The chain's CDR3 is CASSQGGTTYEQYF.

The chain is built from TRBV6-6 and TRBJ1-2. In germline, CDR1 is MNHNY, CDR2 SVGAGI (reference sequence). The length of the CDR3 is 19 residues. Here the CDR3 reads CASSYYEWARARAANGYTF.

J is TRBJ1-2 and V is TRBV7-2; there is no DNA to check the TCRdb D call of TRBD1. CDR1 is SGHTA and CDR2 is FQGNSA in the germline V gene. The CDR3 sequence is 15 residues long. The CDR3 spells CASSLAPGTDYGYTF.